This T cell receptor (beta chain) was recovered during a study of blood T cell repertoires in COVID-19. The wider study: The samples span acute and convalescent COVID-19 from the United States, Italy and Spain. The analysed material was cDNA or gDNA that came from T cells, B-cell-depleted T cells, or PBMCs.

Under the authors' procedure: Scientists estimated how many nucleated cells there were by amplifying reference gene primers. The table came from immunoSEQ multiplex PCR; TCRdb's copy has only in-frame clones and leaves some out. Clonal size and the V and J genes are those of that table, whereas D and trimming came from the DNA. The sample has roughly 90,000 clones, 89% seen once. This CDR3 has 13 residues. Looked up from germline, CDR1 is SGHVS and CDR2 is FNYEAQ. V was pared by 8 bases and J by 5 bases, with 5 bases of the junction left unmatched. The chain combines TRBV7-6 with TRBJ2-2; 7 nucleotides agree with TRBD2. The clonotype originates from a man aged 45 to 65 with acute or convalescent COVID-19. Material: peripheral blood. CDR3 amino acids: CASASGITGELFF. CDR3 sequence (DNA): TGTGCCAGCGCTAGCGGAATAACCGGGGAGCTGTTTTTT.